This TCR beta chain was sequenced in a study of chemoradiotherapy in HPV16-positive cancers. Study-level background: Functional T-cell assays on two HPV16-positive patients' cells defined candidate HPV-specific clones and common TCR motifs.

This clone was picked up one time. Antigen unknown. Repeated repertoire sampling spanned the course of chemoradiotherapy. Here immunoSEQ multiplex PCR was the method, and the copy in TCRdb shows in-frame clones only, minus some. Here the sample spans tens of thousands of clones, roughly 90% being singletons. Study-level points and caveats: Functional assays defining HPV-specific T cells used only a couple of HPV16-positive patients. Non-HPV-specific T cells did not expand in tumors during treatment, whereas candidate HPV-specific clones and E7-related motifs did.

The CDR3 has 15 amino acids. Germline lookup yields CDR1 SGHTA and CDR2 FQGNSA. Deletions cut 3 bases from V and 1 base from J, with 11 bases between. The sample consisted of blood, taken from a patient who underwent chemoradiotherapy. The chain links TRBV7-2 to TRBJ2-3; weak D call: TRBD2 (6 bases). The sequence came from a human donor with HPV-associated anogenital cancer. Here the CDR3 DNA reads TGTGCCAGCAGCTTCGCCGGGAGCGGCACAGATACGCAGTATTTT. Protein product: CASSFAGSGTDTQYF.